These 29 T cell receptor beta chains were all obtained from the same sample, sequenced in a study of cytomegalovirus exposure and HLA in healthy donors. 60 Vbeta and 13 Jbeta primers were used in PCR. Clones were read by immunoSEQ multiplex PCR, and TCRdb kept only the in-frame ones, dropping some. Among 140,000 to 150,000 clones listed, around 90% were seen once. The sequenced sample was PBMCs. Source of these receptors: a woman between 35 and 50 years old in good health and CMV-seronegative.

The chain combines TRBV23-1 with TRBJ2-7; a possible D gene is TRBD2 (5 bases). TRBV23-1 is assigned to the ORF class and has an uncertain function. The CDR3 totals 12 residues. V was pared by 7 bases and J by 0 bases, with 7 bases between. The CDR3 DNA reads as TGCGCCAGCAATGAGGGCTCCTACGAGCAGTACTTC. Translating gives CASNEGSYEQYF.

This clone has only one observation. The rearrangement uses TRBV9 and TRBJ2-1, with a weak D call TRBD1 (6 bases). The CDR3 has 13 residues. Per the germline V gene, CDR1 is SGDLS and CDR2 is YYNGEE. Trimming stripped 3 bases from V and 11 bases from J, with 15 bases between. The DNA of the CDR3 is TGTGCCAGCAGCGCCCGGCCGGGACATAAGCAGTTCTTC. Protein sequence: CASSARPGHKQFF.

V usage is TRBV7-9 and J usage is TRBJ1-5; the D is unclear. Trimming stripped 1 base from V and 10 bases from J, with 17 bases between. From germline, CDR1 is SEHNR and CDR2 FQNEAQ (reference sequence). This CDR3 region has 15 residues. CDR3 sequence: CASSLEDRPLGPQHF. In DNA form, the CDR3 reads TGTGCCAGCAGCTTAGAGGATCGCCCACTAGGACCCCAGCATTTT.

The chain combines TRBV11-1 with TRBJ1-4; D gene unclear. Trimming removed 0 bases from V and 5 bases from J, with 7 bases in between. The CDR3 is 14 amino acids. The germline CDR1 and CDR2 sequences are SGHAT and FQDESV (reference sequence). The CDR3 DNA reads TGTGCCAGCAGCTTAGCAAGCAGGAATGAAAAACTGTTTTTT. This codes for CASSLASRNEKLFF.

The CDR3 region has the DNA TGTGCCAGCAGTTCCCCCCCCTGGCCCGAGCAGTACTTC. This sequence encodes CASSSPPWPEQYF. The chain uses TRBV28 and TRBJ2-7, with D uncertain. Germline CDR1 is MDHEN and CDR2 is SYDVKM. Trimming shortened V by 4 bases and J by 6 bases, and 13 bases separated the two germline ends. There are 13 residues in the CDR3.

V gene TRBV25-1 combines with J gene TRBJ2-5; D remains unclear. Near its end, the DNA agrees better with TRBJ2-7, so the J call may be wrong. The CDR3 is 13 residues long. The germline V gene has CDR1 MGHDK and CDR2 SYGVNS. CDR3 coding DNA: TGTGCCAGCAGCGCGTTTTTGGGCTACGAGCAGTACTTC. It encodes CASSAFLGYEQYF.

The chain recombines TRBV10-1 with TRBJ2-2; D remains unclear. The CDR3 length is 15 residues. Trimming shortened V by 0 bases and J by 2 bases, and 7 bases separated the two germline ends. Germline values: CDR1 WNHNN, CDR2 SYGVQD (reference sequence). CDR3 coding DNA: TGCGCCAGCAGTGAGTCGATAGTAAACACCGGGGAGCTGTTTTTT. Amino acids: CASSESIVNTGELFF.

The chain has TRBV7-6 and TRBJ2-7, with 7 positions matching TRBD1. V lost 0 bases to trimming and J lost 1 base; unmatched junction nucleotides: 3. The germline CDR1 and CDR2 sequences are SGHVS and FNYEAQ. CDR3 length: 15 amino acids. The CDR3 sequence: CASSLAPGQSYEQYF. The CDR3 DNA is TGTGCCAGCAGCTTAGCGCCGGGACAGTCCTACGAGCAGTACTTC.

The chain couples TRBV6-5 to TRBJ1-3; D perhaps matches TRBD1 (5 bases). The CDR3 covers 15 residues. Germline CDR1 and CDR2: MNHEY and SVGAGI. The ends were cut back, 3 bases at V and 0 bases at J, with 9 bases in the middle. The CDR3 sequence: CASSYSGDSGNTIYF. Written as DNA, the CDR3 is TGTGCCAGCAGTTATTCGGGGGACTCTGGAAACACCATATATTTT.

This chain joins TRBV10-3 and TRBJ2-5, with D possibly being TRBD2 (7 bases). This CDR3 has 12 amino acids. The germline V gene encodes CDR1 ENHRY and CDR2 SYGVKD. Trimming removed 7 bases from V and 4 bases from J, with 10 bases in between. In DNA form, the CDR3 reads TGTGCCATCAAGGGGGAGGGAGAGACCCAGTACTTC. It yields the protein CAIKGEGETQYF.

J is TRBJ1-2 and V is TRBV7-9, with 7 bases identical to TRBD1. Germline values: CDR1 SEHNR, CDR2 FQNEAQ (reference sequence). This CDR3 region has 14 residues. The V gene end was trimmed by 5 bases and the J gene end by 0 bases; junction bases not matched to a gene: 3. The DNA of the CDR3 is TGTGCCAGCAGCCCGACAGGGCCTAACTATGGCTACACCTTC. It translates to CASSPTGPNYGYTF.

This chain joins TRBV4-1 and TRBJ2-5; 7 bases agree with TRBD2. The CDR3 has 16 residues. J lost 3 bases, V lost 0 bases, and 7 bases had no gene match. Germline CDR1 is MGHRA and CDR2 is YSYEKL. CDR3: CASSQERGGGKETQYF. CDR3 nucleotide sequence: TGCGCCAGCAGCCAAGAAAGGGGCGGGGGTAAAGAGACCCAGTACTTC.

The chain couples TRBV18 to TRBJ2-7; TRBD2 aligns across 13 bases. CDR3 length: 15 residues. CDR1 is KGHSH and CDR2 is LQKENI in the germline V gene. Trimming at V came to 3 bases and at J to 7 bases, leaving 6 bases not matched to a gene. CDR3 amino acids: CASSPQLAGGSEQYF. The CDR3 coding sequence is TGTGCCAGCTCACCGCAACTAGCGGGAGGGAGTGAGCAGTACTTC.

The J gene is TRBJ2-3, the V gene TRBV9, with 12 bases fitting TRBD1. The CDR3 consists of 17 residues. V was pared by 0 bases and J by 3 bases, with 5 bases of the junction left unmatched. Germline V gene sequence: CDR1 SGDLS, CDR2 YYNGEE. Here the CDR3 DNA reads TGTGCCAGCAGCGTAGAGGGACAGGGGGCGTCGACAGATACGCAGTATTTT. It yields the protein CASSVEGQGASTDTQYF.

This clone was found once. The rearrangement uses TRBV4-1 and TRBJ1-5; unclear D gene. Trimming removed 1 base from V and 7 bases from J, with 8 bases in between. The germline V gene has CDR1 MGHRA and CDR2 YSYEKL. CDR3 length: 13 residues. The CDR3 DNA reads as TGCGCCAGCAGCCAAGCACGAGGGCAGCCCCAGCATTTT. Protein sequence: CASSQARGQPQHF.

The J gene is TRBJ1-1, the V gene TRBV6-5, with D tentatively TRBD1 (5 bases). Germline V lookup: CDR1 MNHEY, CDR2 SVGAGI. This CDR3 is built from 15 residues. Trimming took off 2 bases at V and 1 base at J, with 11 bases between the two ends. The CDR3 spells CASSYPTATNTEAFF. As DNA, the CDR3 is TGTGCCAGCAGTTACCCGACAGCTACGAACACTGAAGCTTTCTTT.

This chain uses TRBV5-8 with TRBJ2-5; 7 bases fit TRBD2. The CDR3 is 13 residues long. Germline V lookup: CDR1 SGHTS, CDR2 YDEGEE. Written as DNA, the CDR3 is TGTGCTCAGAGGCGGGGGAGGTGGGAGACCCAGTACTTC. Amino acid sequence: CAQRRGRWETQYF.

CDR3 sequence (DNA): TGTGCCAGTGGATCCGGGACTAGCGGAATCAATGAGCAGTTCTTC. It specifies CASGSGTSGINEQFF. V usage is TRBV19 and J usage is TRBJ2-1; 11 nucleotides align to TRBD2. This CDR3 contains 15 residues. V was pared by 8 bases and J by 6 bases, with 9 bases of the junction left unmatched. Germline V gene data show CDR1 as LNHDA and CDR2 as SQIVND (reference sequence).

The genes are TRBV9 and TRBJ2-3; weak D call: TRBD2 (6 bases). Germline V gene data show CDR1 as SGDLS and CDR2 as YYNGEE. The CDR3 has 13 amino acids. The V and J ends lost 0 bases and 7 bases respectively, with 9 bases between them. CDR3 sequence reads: CASSVVGGNTQYF. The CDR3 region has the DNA TGTGCCAGCAGCGTAGTGGGAGGAAATACGCAGTATTTT.

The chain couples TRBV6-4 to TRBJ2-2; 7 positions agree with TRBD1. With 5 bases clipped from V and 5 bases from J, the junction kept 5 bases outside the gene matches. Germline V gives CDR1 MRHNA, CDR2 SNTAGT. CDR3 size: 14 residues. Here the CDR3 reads CASSRDSTTGELFF. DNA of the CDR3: TGTGCCAGCAGTCGGGACAGTACAACCGGGGAGCTGTTTTTT.

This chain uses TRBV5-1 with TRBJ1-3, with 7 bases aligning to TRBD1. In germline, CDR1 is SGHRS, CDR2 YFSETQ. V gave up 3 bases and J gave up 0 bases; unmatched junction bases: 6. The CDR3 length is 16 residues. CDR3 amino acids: CASSSGQQSSGNTIYF. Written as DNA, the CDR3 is TGCGCCAGCAGCTCGGGACAGCAGAGCTCTGGAAACACCATATATTTT. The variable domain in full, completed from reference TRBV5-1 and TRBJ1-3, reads KAGVTQTPRYLIKTRGQQVTLSCSPISGHRSVSWYQQTPGQGLQFLFEYFSETQRNKGNFPGRFSGRQFSNSRSEMNVSTLELGDSALYLCASSSGQQSSGNTIYFGEGSWLTVV.

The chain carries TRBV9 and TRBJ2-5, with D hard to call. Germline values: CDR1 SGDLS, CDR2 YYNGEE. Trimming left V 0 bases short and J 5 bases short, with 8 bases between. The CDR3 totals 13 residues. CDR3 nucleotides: TGTGCCAGCAGCGTAGGAAGCTGGGAGACCCAGTACTTC. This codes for CASSVGSWETQYF.

The CDR3 protein is CASSHDGDNEQFF. CDR3 sequence (DNA): TGTGCCAGCAGCCACGACGGAGACAATGAGCAGTTCTTC. The J gene is TRBJ2-1, the V gene TRBV11-1; D not certain. The V gene's germline CDR1 is SGHAT and CDR2 FQDESV (reference sequence). The germline V and J ends were trimmed by 5 bases and 5 bases, with 10 bases remaining between them. This CDR3 spans 13 amino acids.

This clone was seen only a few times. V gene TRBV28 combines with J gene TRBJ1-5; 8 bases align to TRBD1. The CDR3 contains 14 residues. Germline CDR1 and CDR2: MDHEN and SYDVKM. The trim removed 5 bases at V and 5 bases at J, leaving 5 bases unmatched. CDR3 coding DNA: TGTGCCAGCAGTCATCGGACAGGGTATCAGCCCCAGCATTTT. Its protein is CASSHRTGYQPQHF.

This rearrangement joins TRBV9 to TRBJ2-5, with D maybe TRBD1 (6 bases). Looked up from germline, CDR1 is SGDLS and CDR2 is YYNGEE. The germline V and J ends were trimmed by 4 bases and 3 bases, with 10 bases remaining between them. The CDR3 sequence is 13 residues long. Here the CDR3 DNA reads TGTGCCAGCAGCCCACGGACAGAAGAGACCCAGTACTTC. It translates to CASSPRTEETQYF.

CDR3 nucleotides: TGTGCCAGCAGTTACCTCTACGAGCAGTACTTC. This translates into CASSYLYEQYF. V gene TRBV6-5 combines with J gene TRBJ2-7; D remains ambiguous. Trimming took off 2 bases at V and 3 bases at J, with 2 bases between the two ends. Germline CDR1 reads MNHEY; CDR2 reads SVGAGI. CDR3 length: 11 amino acids.

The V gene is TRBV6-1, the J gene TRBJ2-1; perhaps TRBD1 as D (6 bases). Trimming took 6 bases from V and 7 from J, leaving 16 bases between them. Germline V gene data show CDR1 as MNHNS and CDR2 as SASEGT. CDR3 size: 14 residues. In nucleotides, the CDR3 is TGTGCCAGCAGATTTACAGTTACAGGGAATGAGCAGTTCTTC. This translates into CASRFTVTGNEQFF.

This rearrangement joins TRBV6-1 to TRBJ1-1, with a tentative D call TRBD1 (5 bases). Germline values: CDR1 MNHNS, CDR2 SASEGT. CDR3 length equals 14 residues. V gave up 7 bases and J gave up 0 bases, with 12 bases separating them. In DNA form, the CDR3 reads TGTGCCAGCAAAGGGGAAGATATGAACACTGAAGCTTTCTTT. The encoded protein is CASKGEDMNTEAFF.

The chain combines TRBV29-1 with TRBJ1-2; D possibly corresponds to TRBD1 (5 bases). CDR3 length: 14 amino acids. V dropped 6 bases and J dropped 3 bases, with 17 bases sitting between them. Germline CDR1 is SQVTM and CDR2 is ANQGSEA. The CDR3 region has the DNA TGCAGCGTCACAGGTGCCAGGCTGGACTATGGCTACACCTTC. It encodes CSVTGARLDYGYTF.